Sequencing of this TCR beta chain was carried out in a study of cytomegalovirus exposure and HLA in healthy donors. The CDR3 has 16 amino acids. Germline trimming cut 4 bases from V and 6 bases from J; bases unmatched to any gene: 13. Looked up from germline, CDR1 is SGHVS and CDR2 is FNYEAQ. Primers for the PCR totalled 60 Vbeta and 13 Jbeta. The method was immunoSEQ multiplex PCR; TCRdb's version includes in-frame clones alone and lacks a portion of them. The table includes 200,000 or so clones, 70% to 85% detected once. Material for sequencing was PBMCs. This clonotype was sampled from a boy aged 2 to 10 in good health and CMV-seronegative. The chain joins TRBV7-6 to TRBJ2-3, with TRBD1 identical over 7 bases. In nucleotides, the CDR3 is TGTGCCAGCAGCTCGAGGGGGCACGACGTAGCCGATACGCAGTATTTT. Translation gives CASSSRGHDVADTQYF.